The present entry profiles one T cell receptor (beta chain) with its context. In the original workflow: Amplification with reference gene primers provided the estimates of nucleated cell counts. Sequencing used immunoSEQ multiplex PCR; TCRdb keeps in-frame clones, though not all of them. The V and J calls and the clone size are those of that table, but D and trimming were determined from the DNA. The table has under 200,000 clones, around three quarters seen once. CDR3 size: 15 residues. Germline V gene data show CDR1 as SGHVS and CDR2 as FQNEAQ. Between the trimmed V and J ends, which lost 2 bases and 7 bases, there was a span of 12 bases. The data stem from a study of blood T cell repertoires in COVID-19. Study-level information: COVID-19 samples from acute and convalescent phases originated in the United States, Italy and Spain. T cells, B-cell-depleted T cells, or PBMCs provided the cDNA or gDNA that served as material.

The rearrangement uses TRBV7-8 and TRBJ1-6; D not certain. The sequence derives from a man between 65 and 85 years old with active or convalescent COVID-19. The material sequenced was peripheral blood. CDR3 loop: CASSLPNAANSPLHF. The CDR3 nucleotides are TGTGCCAGCAGCTTACCAAACGCGGCGAATTCACCCCTCCACTTT.